Listed here is a single T cell receptor (beta chain). Antigen specificity is unknown. A sample-barcoded 5' primer and a J-beta primer mix were used in a second PCR of roughly 7 to 11 cycles. MiXCR, run by TCRdb on the 5' RACE reads, gives a single entry per CDR3 protein. The data hold 1.5 million to 2 million distinct CDR3 sequences, with about 49% observed a single time. The data were taken from a study of blood T cells in healthy people across ages. Findings and limits, study-wide: Diversity estimated from one million T cells was considered an underestimate.

This clonotype was sampled from a woman aged 40 to 50 in good health. The sample comprised blood.

In DNA, the CDR3 is TGTGCCAGCAGTTTGGGTAGGCCCCAGCATTTT. It translates to CASSLGRPQHF. This chain links TRBV12-3 or TRBV12-4 with TRBJ1-5; D is uncertain. Trimming shortened V by 3 bases and J by 9 bases, and 6 bases separated the two germline ends. The CDR3 covers 11 residues.